The following is a T cell receptor (beta chain) sequence with its context. The source of the sample is a study of blood T cell repertoires in COVID-19. Losses at the gene ends were 3 bases for V and 7 bases for J; bases not matched to a gene: 5. This CDR3 is 14 amino acids long. The germline CDR1 and CDR2 sequences are DFQATT and SNEGSKA (reference sequence). The method was immunoSEQ multiplex PCR; TCRdb's version includes in-frame clones alone and lacks a portion of them. This sample yields 250,000 to 300,000 clones, of which around 92% are seen a single time; over 8.5% belongs to the top ten. The sequenced sample was peripheral blood. The V call is TRBV20-1, the J call TRBJ1-6, with 8 bases fitting TRBD1. This TCR came from a woman aged 25 to 39 with COVID-19, enrolled during active disease. CDR3 region: CSASLDRANSPLHF. The CDR3 DNA follows: TGCAGTGCTAGTTTGGACAGGGCGAATTCACCCCTCCACTTT.